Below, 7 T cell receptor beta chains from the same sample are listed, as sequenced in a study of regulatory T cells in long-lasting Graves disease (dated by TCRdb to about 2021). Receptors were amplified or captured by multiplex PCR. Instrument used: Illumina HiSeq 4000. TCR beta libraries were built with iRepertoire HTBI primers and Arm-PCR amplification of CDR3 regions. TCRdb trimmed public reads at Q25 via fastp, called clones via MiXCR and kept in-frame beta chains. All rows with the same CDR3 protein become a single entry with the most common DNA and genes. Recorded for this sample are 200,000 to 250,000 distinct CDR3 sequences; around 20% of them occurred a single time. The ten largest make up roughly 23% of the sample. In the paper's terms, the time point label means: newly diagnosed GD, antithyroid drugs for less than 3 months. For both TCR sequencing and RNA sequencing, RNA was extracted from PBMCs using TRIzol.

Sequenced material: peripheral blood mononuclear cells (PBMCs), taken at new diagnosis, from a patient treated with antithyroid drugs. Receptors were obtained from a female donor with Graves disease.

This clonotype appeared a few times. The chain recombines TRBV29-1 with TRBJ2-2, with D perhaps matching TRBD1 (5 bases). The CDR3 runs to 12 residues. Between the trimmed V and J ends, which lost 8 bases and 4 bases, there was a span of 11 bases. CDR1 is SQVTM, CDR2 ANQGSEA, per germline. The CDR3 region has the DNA TGCAGCTCTTACGACAGCACCGGGGAGCTGTTTTTT. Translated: CSSYDSTGELFF.

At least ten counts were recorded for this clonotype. The CDR3 loop reads CATSDQVLNYGYTF. The DNA for the CDR3 is TGTGCCACCAGTGACCAGGTACTGAACTATGGCTACACCTTC. The V call is TRBV24-1, the J call TRBJ1-2; D gene uncertain. Germline V lookup: CDR1 KGHDR, CDR2 SFDVKD. The CDR3 runs 14 residues. V lost 4 bases to trimming and J lost 2 bases, with 10 bases between them.

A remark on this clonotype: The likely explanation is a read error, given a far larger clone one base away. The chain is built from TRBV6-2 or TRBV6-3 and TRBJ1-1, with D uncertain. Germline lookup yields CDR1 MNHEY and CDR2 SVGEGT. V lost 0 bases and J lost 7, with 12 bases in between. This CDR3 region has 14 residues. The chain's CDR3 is CASSYSGAQHEAFF. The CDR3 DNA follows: TGTGCCAGCAGTTACTCCGGCGCACAACATGAAGCTTTCTTT.

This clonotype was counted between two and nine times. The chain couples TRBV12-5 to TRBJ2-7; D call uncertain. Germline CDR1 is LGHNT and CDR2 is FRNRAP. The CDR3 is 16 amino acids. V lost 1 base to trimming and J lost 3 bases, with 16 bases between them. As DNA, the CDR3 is TGTGCTAGTGGTTTGGCCCTTTCCGGGTTCTACTACGAGCAGTACTTC. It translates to CASGLALSGFYYEQYF. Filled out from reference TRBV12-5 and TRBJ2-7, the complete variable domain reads DARVTQTPRHKVTEMGQEVTMRCQPILGHNTVFWYRQTMMQGLELLAYFRNRAPLDDSGMPKDRFSAEMPDATLATLKIQPSEPRDSAVYFCASGLALSGFYYEQYFGPGTRLTVT.

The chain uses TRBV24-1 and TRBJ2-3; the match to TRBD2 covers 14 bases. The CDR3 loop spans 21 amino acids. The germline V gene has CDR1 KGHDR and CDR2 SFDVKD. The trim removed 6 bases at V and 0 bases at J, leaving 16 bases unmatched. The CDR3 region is CATSFGAPSTSGRGSTDTQYF. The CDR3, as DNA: TGTGCCACCAGTTTCGGAGCCCCCTCGACTAGCGGGAGGGGCAGCACAGATACGCAGTATTTT.

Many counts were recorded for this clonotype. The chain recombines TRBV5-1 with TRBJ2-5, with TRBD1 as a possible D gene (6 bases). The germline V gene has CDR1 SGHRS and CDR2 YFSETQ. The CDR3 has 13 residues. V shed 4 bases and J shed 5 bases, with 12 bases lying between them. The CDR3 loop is CASSVTGLETQYF. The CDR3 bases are TGCGCCAGCAGCGTGACAGGATTGGAGACCCAGTACTTC.

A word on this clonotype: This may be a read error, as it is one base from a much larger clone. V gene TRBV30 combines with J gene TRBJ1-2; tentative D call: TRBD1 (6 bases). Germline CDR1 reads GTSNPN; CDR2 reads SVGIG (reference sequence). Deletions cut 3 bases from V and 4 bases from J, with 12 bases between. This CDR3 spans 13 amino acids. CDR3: CAWRRGGLYGYTF. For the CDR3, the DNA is TGTGCCTGGAGAAGGGGGGGACTCTATGGCTACACCTTC.